This TCR beta chain came from a study of prognosis after radiotherapy for stage I lung cancer. Study context: Stereotactic body radiotherapy was never combined with concurrent therapy in any patient.

Multiplex PCR in two rounds served to amplify TCR beta CDR3 from genomic DNA. With primers specific to each TRBV and TRBJ gene, the first-round PCR was performed. TCRdb reprocessed the multiplex PCR reads with MiXCR, giving one entry per CDR3 protein. Here the sample spans roughly 38,000 distinct CDR3 sequences, around 22% being singletons. There are many counts of this clonotype. V was shortened by 4 bases and J by 5 bases, with 17 bases between the two germline ends. Germline V CDR1 and CDR2: MDHEN, SYDVKM. The CDR3 sequence is 16 residues long. There were around 6 milliliters of peripheral blood drawn at each of two time points.

This TCR came from a donor aged 50 or older with non-small cell lung cancer. The rearrangement uses TRBV28 and TRBJ2-2; a possible D gene is TRBD1 (5 bases). The sequencing here drew on PBMCs, taken before or after stereotactic body radiation therapy (not recorded which). The CDR3 DNA reads as TGTGCCAGCAGTTGGGATGGACCAGGGAAAACCGGGGAGCTGTTTTTT. As protein: CASSWDGPGKTGELFF.